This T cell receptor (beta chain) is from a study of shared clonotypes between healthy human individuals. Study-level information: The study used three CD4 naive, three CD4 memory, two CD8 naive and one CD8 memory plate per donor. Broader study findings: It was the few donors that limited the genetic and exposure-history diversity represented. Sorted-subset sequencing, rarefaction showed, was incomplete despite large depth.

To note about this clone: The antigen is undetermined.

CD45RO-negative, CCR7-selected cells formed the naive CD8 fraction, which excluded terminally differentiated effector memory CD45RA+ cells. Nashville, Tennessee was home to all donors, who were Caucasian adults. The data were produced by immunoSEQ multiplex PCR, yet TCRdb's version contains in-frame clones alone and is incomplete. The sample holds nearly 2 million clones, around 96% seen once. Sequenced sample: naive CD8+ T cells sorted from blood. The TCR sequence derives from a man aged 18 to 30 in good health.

CDR3 DNA sequence: TGCAGCGTTGAAGAGGGGACAGGGGCCCCCTACGAGCAGTACTTC. It yields the protein CSVEEGTGAPYEQYF. The chain combines TRBV29-1 with TRBJ2-7, with 10 bases matching TRBD1. Germline V gene lookup returns CDR1 SQVTM and CDR2 ANQGSEA. This CDR3 contains 15 residues. The J segment lost 2 bases and the V segment lost 0 bases, leaving 4 bases of the junction unmatched.